The present T cell receptor beta chain was sequenced within a study of response to subunit inactivated influenza vaccine. This CDR3 spans 13 amino acids. Germline assignment: CDR1 DFQATT and CDR2 SNEGSKA (reference sequence). V dropped 7 bases and J dropped 7 bases, with 17 bases sitting between them. TCRdb ran MiXCR on the RT-PCR reads and lists one entry per CDR3 protein. The table shows under 800,000 distinct CDR3 sequences, with more than 11% occurring only once. Whole-study results and caveats: Authors suggested each seasonal flu vaccination may recruit only limited numbers of new T cells.

This clonotype was seen many times. Its antigen is unknown. The specimen comprised PBMCs from blood, sampled about 14 days before vaccination. V usage is TRBV20-1 and J usage is TRBJ2-1, with D uncertain. The origin of this receptor is a man in his forties or fifties who received an inactivated influenza vaccine. This CDR3 reads CSGGDWGTNEQFF. The CDR3 coding sequence is TGCAGTGGTGGAGATTGGGGAACTAATGAGCAGTTCTTC.